This is a list of T cell receptor beta chains from one sample in a study of siplizumab effects on memory and regulatory T cells. The method was immunoSEQ multiplex PCR; TCRdb's version includes in-frame clones alone and lacks a portion of them. The data hold more than 85,000 clones, with 75% to 90% observed a single time. The sequencing input was CD4+ T cells sorted from blood. The receptors here all came from a human donor in good health. CDR3s include the opening cysteine and the closing phenylalanine or tryptophan. Each record gives: V gene, D gene, J gene, clone size, CDR3 protein, CDR3 DNA. The D gene is left open where the match is weak. Some rows mark clone size as missing; the rest say once, few, many or name a class of expanded clone.

V: TRBV5-1
D: .
J: TRBJ2-1
size: .
CDR3: CASSLGDLSNEQFF
DNA: TGCGCCAGCAGCTTGGGGGACTTGTCCAATGAGCAGTTCTTC

V: TRBV30
D: .
J: TRBJ1-1
size: .
CDR3: CAWSETGNTEAFF
DNA: TGTGCCTGGAGCGAAACAGGGAACACTGAAGCTTTCTTT

V: TRBV6-1
D: .
J: TRBJ1-3
size: .
CDR3: CASILSGNTIYF
DNA: TGTGCCAGCATCCTCTCTGGAAACACCATATATTTT

V: TRBV19
D: TRBD1
J: TRBJ1-5
size: .
CDR3: CASSRDRYQPQHF
DNA: TGTGCCAGTAGTCGGGACAGGTATCAGCCCCAGCATTTT

V: TRBV6-5
D: .
J: TRBJ1-2
size: .
CDR3: CASSYGGSSNYGYTF
DNA: TGTGCCAGCAGTTACGGGGGGAGTAGCAACTATGGCTACACCTTC

V: TRBV19
D: .
J: TRBJ1-3
size: .
CDR3: CASSIEMASGNTIYF
DNA: TGTGCCAGTAGTATAGAGATGGCTAGCGGAAACACCATATATTTT

V: TRBV4-2
D: TRBD2
J: TRBJ2-3
size: .
CDR3: CASSQTLAGSTDTQYF
DNA: TGTGCCAGCAGCCAAACACTAGCGGGGTCCACAGATACGCAGTATTTT

V: TRBV30
D: TRBD1
J: TRBJ2-7
size: once
CDR3: CAWSMDREYEQYF
DNA: TGTGCCTGGAGTATGGACAGGGAATACGAGCAGTACTTC

V: TRBV5-6
D: .
J: TRBJ1-2
size: once
CDR3: CASSWGQKQIYGYTF
DNA: TGTGCCAGCAGCTGGGGGCAGAAACAAATCTATGGCTACACCTTC

V: TRBV11-3
D: .
J: TRBJ2-7
size: .
CDR3: CASSLVGESSYEQYF
DNA: TGTGCCAGCAGCTTAGTTGGGGAAAGCTCCTACGAGCAGTACTTC

V: TRBV30
D: TRBD1
J: TRBJ2-3
size: .
CDR3: CAWRVGQGGTDTQYF
DNA: TGTGCCTGGCGGGTCGGACAGGGGGGGACAGATACGCAGTATTTT

V: TRBV29-1
D: .
J: TRBJ2-1
size: .
CDR3: CSAVRAYNEQFF
DNA: TGCAGCGCTGTGCGCGCCTACAATGAGCAGTTCTTC

V: TRBV30
D: .
J: TRBJ1-5
size: .
CDR3: CAWSIRGQPQHF
DNA: TGTGCCTGGAGTATTCGCGGTCAGCCCCAGCATTTT

V: TRBV5-8
D: .
J: TRBJ1-3
size: .
CDR3: CASSYPKVSGNTIYF
DNA: TGTGCCAGCAGTTATCCCAAGGTCTCTGGAAACACCATATATTTT

V: TRBV6-1
D: .
J: TRBJ2-7
size: .
CDR3: CASSEIERMGRYYEQYF
DNA: TGTGCCAGCAGTGAAATTGAGAGGATGGGACGATACTACGAGCAGTACTTC

V: TRBV5-4
D: TRBD1
J: TRBJ2-5
size: .
CDR3: CASSGTGPETQYF
DNA: TGTGCCAGCAGCGGGACAGGGCCGGAGACCCAGTACTTC

V: TRBV2
D: TRBD2
J: TRBJ2-4
size: .
CDR3: CASSDGRTNKNIQYF
DNA: TGTGCCAGCAGTGACGGGAGGACCAACAAAAACATTCAGTACTTC

V: TRBV28
D: .
J: TRBJ1-5
size: .
CDR3: CASSPWTANQPQHF
DNA: TGTGCCAGCAGTCCATGGACAGCTAATCAGCCCCAGCATTTT

V: TRBV19
D: .
J: TRBJ1-2
size: .
CDR3: CASTPLPGRGGYTF
DNA: TGTGCCAGTACCCCCCTCCCTGGGCGTGGAGGCTACACCTTC

V: TRBV15
D: TRBD1
J: TRBJ2-7
size: .
CDR3: CATSRDGAGQGLKWSGPSYEQYF
DNA: TGTGCCACCAGCAGAGATGGGGCGGGACAGGGGTTAAAATGGAGCGGGCCTTCCTACGAGCAGTACTTC

V: TRBV18
D: TRBD2
J: TRBJ2-1
size: .
CDR3: CASSREISGYNEQFF
DNA: TGTGCCAGCTCACGCGAAATTAGCGGGTACAATGAGCAGTTCTTC

V: TRBV10-3
D: .
J: TRBJ2-3
size: .
CDR3: CAISESKLSRGHTDTQYF
DNA: TGTGCCATCAGTGAGTCGAAGTTATCGCGGGGACACACAGATACGCAGTATTTT

V: TRBV5-4
D: TRBD2
J: TRBJ2-2
size: .
CDR3: CASTKGTRGVNTGELFF
DNA: TGTGCCAGCACCAAGGGGACTAGGGGGGTCAACACCGGGGAGCTGTTTTTT

V: TRBV19
D: TRBD2
J: TRBJ2-1
size: .
CDR3: CASSIVETSGSIEQFF
DNA: TGTGCCAGTAGTATAGTTGAGACTAGCGGGAGTATTGAGCAGTTCTTC

V: TRBV5-5
D: .
J: TRBJ1-2
size: .
CDR3: CASSLGGPANYGYTF
DNA: TGTGCCAGCAGCTTGGGGGGGCCAGCTAACTATGGCTACACCTTC

V: TRBV7-2
D: TRBD1
J: TRBJ2-2
size: .
CDR3: CASSLRVQGIPGELFF
DNA: TGTGCCAGCAGCCTCCGAGTACAGGGGATCCCCGGGGAGCTGTTTTTT

V: TRBV30
D: .
J: TRBJ1-3
size: .
CDR3: CAWCPLKLTAGNTIYF
DNA: TGTGCCTGGTGCCCTTTAAAATTGACAGCTGGAAACACCATATATTTT

V: TRBV30
D: .
J: TRBJ2-1
size: .
CDR3: CAWGGSYNEQFF
DNA: TGTGCCTGGGGGGGGTCCTACAATGAGCAGTTCTTC

V: TRBV28
D: .
J: TRBJ1-6
size: .
CDR3: CASTPRDGYNSPLHF
DNA: TGTGCCAGCACCCCCCGGGACGGTTATAATTCACCCCTCCACTTT

V: TRBV19
D: TRBD1
J: TRBJ2-7
size: .
CDR3: CASSPTKTGWLGEQYF
DNA: TGTGCCAGTAGTCCCACCAAGACAGGGTGGCTTGGCGAGCAGTACTTC

V: TRBV6-5
D: .
J: TRBJ2-1
size: .
CDR3: CASSYGPRPLNNEQFF
DNA: TGTGCCAGCAGTTATGGCCCCCGGCCCCTCAACAATGAGCAGTTCTTC

V: TRBV30
D: .
J: TRBJ1-6
size: .
CDR3: CACSGRPNSPLHF
DNA: TGTGCCTGTAGCGGACGGCCCAATTCACCCCTCCACTTT